The entry below gives a single T cell receptor (beta chain) sequence along with its context. This sample is part of a study of shared clonotypes between healthy human individuals. An assay was performed, and its level was deep. Libraries were prepared by immunoSEQ multiplex PCR; TCRdb keeps only in-frame clonotypes and omits some of them. The table records over a million clones, roughly 74% of them present only once. This TCR came from a man younger than 35 in good health. Some clones in this sample may be carry-over from other donors' samples. The sample taken for sequencing was memory CD4+ T cells from PBMCs. Documented subset: CD45RA-negative fraction.

CDR3 sequence reads: CAGPESGRPVYEQYF. The CDR3 nucleotides are TGTGCCGGGCCCGAGAGCGGGAGACCAGTCTACGAGCAGTACTTC. The chain couples TRBV6-4 to TRBJ2-7; 8 nucleotides agree with TRBD2. Germline V gene sequence: CDR1 MRHNA, CDR2 SNTAGT. With V trimmed by 11 bases and J by 3 bases, 15 bases remained unmatched. CDR3 length equals 15 residues.